This record concerns one T cell receptor beta chain sequence. As yet, its antigen is unknown. This CDR3 is 17 amino acids long. Germline assignment: CDR1 SGHAT and CDR2 FQNNGV. With 4 bases clipped from V and 5 bases from J, the junction kept 11 bases outside the gene matches. This entry belongs to a study of beta chain features in type 1 diabetes. The study, taken as a whole, reports: Any PCR bias toward short templates would affect both groups alike.

The entirety of the isolated RNA underwent reverse transcription, so expressed TCRB transcripts were sequenced. Profiled with immunoSEQ multiplex PCR; TCRdb holds only in-frame clones, not every one. The table lists roughly 610,000 clones, around 15% of them singletons. The TCR originated in a man younger than 35 in good health. The sample taken for sequencing was naive CD4+ T cells from blood. The rearrangement links TRBV11-2 to TRBJ2-2, with 9 bases that match TRBD2. Here the CDR3 reads CASSSRTSAQRTGELFF. CDR3 nucleotide sequence: TGTGCCAGCAGCTCTCGGACTAGCGCACAAAGGACCGGGGAGCTGTTTTTT.